One and the same sample provided the 5 T cell receptor beta chains below, sequenced in a study of T cell repertoires in cytomegalovirus infection. Their cognate antigens are unknown. In TCRdb, the reads were re-called with MiXCR into one record per CDR3 protein. The repertoire has about 700,000 distinct CDR3 sequences, around 35% of them found once; the top ten carry 18%. Specimen: cultured PBMCs, collected from culture after CMV antigen stimulation. The receptors derive from a human donor in good health (CMV status not recorded). Some clones in this sample may be carry-over from other donors' samples.

This clonotype has a handful of counts. The chain recombines TRBV10-3 with TRBJ1-5, with D uncertain. Germline CDR1 is ENHRY and CDR2 is SYGVKD. V lost 8 bases and J 3 bases, leaving 14 bases between the germline ends. The CDR3 covers 14 residues. CDR3 protein: CAIGSGVNNQPQHF. CDR3 nucleotide sequence: TGTGCCATCGGGTCAGGAGTAAACAATCAGCCCCAGCATTTT.

This sequence joins TRBV7-7 and TRBJ2-5; weak D call: TRBD2 (6 bases). Germline V gene data show CDR1 as SSHAT and CDR2 as FNYEAQ (reference sequence). V was pared by 3 bases and J by 7 bases, with 18 bases between. This CDR3 comprises 15 residues. The CDR3 coding sequence is TGTGCCAGCAGCTTGCCCGGGACGGGGGAAAGGACCCAGTACTTC. It is translated as CASSLPGTGERTQYF.

The rearrangement links TRBV4-1 to TRBJ2-1, with D tentatively TRBD2 (5 bases). Trimming removed 8 bases from V and 4 bases from J, with 15 bases in between. The CDR3 runs 14 residues. CDR1 MGHRA and CDR2 YSYEKL come from the germline V gene. The CDR3 nucleotides read TGCGCCAGCTCTCCAGGCGGGTATTACAATGAGCAGTTCTTC. Translation: CASSPGGYYNEQFF.

This clonotype occurred a few times. This chain uses TRBV28 with TRBJ1-2; 7 bases map to TRBD1. This CDR3 region has 12 residues. The V and J ends lost 7 bases and 8 bases, in that order; junction bases with no gene match: 7. Germline loops: CDR1 MDHEN, CDR2 SYDVKM. The CDR3 loop is CASTRQGHGYTF. Written as DNA, the CDR3 is TGTGCCAGCACCCGACAGGGCCACGGCTACACCTTC.

This chain uses TRBV5-4 with TRBJ2-5; D not certain. Deletions cut 5 bases from V and 3 bases from J, with 14 bases between. Per the germline V gene, CDR1 is SGHNT and CDR2 is YYREEE (reference sequence). This CDR3 has 14 residues. CDR3 DNA: TGTGCCAGCAGTTTGCCGCCGGCCGAAGAGACCCAGTACTTC. This gives the protein CASSLPPAEETQYF.